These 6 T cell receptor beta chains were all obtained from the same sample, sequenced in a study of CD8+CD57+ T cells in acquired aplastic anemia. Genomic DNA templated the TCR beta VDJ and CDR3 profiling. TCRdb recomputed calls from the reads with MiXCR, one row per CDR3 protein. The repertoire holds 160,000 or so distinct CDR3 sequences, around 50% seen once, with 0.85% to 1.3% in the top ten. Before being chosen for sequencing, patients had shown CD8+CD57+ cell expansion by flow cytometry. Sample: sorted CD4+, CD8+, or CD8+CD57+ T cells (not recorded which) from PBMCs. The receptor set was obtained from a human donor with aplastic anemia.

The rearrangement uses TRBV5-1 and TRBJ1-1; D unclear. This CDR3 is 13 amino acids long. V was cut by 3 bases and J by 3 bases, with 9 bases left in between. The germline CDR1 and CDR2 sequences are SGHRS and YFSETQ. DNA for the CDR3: TGCGCCAGCAGCTCCGGGGTCGACACTGAAGCTTTCTTT. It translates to CASSSGVDTEAFF.

The CDR3 DNA is TGTGCCAGCAGCTCCGGGGTCTCGGGGGCTGGTTTTATGTACGAGCAGTACTTC. Amino acid sequence: CASSSGVSGAGFMYEQYF. The rearrangement links TRBV7-3 to TRBJ2-7; the D gene could be TRBD1 or TRBD2 (6 bases each). Between the trimmed V and J ends, which lost 4 bases and 4 bases, there was a span of 26 bases. Germline-derived CDR1 and CDR2 are SGHTA and FQGTGA. The CDR3 has 18 amino acids. The entire variable domain, with the rest obtained from reference TRBV7-3 and TRBJ2-7, is as follows: GAGVSQTPSNKVTEKGKYVELRCDPISGHTALYWYRQSLGQGPEFLIYFQGTGAADDSGLPNDRFFAVRPEGSVSTLKIQRTERGDSAVYLCASSSGVSGAGFMYEQYFGPGTRLTVT.

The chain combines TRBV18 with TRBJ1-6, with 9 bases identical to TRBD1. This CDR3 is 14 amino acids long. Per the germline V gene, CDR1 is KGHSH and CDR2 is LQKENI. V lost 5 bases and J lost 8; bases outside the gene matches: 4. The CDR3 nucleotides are TGTGCCAGCTCAAGGGACAGGGTTGATTCACCCCTCCACTTT. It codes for CASSRDRVDSPLHF.

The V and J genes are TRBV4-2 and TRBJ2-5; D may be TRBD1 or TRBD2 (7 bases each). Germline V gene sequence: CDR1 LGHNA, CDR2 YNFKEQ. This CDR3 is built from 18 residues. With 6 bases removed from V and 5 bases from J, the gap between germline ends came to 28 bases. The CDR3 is CASSKTGESGELGETQYF. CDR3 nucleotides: TGTGCCAGCAGTAAAACAGGGGAGAGCGGGGAGTTGGGGGAGACCCAGTACTTC.

The CDR3 coding sequence is TGTGCCATCAGTGAAGGTACAAACTATGGCTACACCTTC. Translation: CAISEGTNYGYTF. This chain links TRBV10-3 with TRBJ1-2; no clear D gene. The CDR3 length is 13 residues. The V and J ends lost 3 bases and 2 bases respectively, with 7 bases between them. Germline assignment: CDR1 ENHRY and CDR2 SYGVKD.

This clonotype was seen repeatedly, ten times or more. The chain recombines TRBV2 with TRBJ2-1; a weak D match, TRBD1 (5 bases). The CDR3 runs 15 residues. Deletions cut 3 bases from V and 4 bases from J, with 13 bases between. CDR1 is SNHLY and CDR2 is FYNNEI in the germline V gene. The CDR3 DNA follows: TGTGCCAGCAGTGAGGGCAGGGCGTTATACAATGAGCAGTTCTTC. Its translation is CASSEGRALYNEQFF.